The clone carrying this TCR beta chain was detected only once. The data are from a study of blood T cell repertoires in COVID-19. Overall study: Researchers got acute and convalescent COVID-19 samples from the United States, Italy and Spain. Sources were T cells, B-cell-depleted T cells, or PBMCs; the material itself was cDNA or gDNA.

Some clones are missing from TCRdb's copy, which holds only in-frame ones; the method was immunoSEQ multiplex PCR. The sample shows about 290,000 clones, approximately 86% of them seen only once. The specimen was peripheral blood. This TCR was recovered from a woman aged 50 to 60 with active or convalescent COVID-19.

The DNA for the CDR3 is TGTGCCAGCAGTTTGGGACGACAGGGTAACTATGGCTACACCTTC. Its protein product is CASSLGRQGNYGYTF. The J gene is TRBJ1-2, the V gene TRBV28, with 7 bases fitting TRBD1. The CDR3 totals 15 residues. Looked up from germline, CDR1 is MDHEN and CDR2 is SYDVKM. J lost 1 base, V lost 3 bases, and 5 bases had no gene match.